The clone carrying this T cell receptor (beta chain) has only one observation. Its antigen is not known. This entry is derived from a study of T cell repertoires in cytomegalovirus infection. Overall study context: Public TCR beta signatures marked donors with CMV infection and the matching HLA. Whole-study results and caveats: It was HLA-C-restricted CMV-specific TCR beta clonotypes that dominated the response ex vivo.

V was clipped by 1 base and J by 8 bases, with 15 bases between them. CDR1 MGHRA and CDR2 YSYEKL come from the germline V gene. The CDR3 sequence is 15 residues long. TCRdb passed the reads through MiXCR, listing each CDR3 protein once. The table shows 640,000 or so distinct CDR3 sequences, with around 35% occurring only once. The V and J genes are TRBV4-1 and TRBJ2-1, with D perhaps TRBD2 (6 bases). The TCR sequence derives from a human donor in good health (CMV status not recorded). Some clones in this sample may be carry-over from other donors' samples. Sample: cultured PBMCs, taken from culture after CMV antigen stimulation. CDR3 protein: CASSQAPRWGDEQFF. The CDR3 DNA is TGCGCCAGCAGCCAAGCCCCACGTTGGGGGGATGAGCAGTTCTTC.